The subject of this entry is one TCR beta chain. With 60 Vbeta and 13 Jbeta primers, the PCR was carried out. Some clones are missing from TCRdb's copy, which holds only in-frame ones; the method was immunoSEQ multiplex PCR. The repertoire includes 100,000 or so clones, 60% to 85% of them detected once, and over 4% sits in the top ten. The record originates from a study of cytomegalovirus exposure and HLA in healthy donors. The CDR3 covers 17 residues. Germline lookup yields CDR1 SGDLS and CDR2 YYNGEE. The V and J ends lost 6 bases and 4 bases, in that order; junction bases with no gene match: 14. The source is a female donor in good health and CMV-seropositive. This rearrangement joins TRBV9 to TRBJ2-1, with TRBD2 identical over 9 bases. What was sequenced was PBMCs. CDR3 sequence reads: CASTEAPWSGGYNEQFF. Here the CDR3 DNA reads TGTGCCAGCACCGAAGCCCCTTGGAGCGGGGGGTACAATGAGCAGTTCTTC.